One and the same sample provided the 12 T cell receptor beta chains below, sequenced in a study of early T cells in non-severe SARS-CoV-2 infection. MiXCR, applied by TCRdb to the 5' RACE reads, yields one record per CDR3 protein. The data show tens of thousands of distinct CDR3 sequences, approximately 10% seen once. The sequencing used whole blood, collected at baseline. The receptors derive from an adult who was a healthcare worker with PCR-confirmed SARS-CoV-2 infection or an uninfected control (not recorded which).

This clonotype was seen a few times. The chain employs TRBV5-1 and TRBJ1-2; D is ambiguous. The CDR3 has 13 residues. Per the germline V gene, CDR1 is SGHRS and CDR2 is YFSETQ. Trimming left V 1 base short and J 4 bases short, with 8 bases between. As DNA, the CDR3 is TGCGCCAGCAGCTTGATCGGCGGCTATGGCTACACCTTC. This encodes CASSLIGGYGYTF.

This clonotype was recorded a few times. The rearrangement links TRBV5-1 to TRBJ2-6; D remains ambiguous. The CDR3 runs 14 residues. Trimming took off 3 bases at V and 0 bases at J, with 4 bases between the two ends. Germline V gene sequence: CDR1 SGHRS, CDR2 YFSETQ. The CDR3 nucleotides are TGCGCCAGCAGCTCAAGCTCTGGGGCCAACGTCCTGACTTTC. Encoded protein: CASSSSSGANVLTF.

Only a few counts were recorded for this clonotype. V and J are TRBV6-5 and TRBJ2-5; 10 bases fit TRBD2. V was clipped by 2 bases and J by 5 bases; unmatched bases: 8. Germline loops: CDR1 MNHEY, CDR2 SVGAGI. The CDR3 has 16 residues. The CDR3 is CASSYLASGGPETQYF. The CDR3 DNA reads TGTGCCAGCAGTTACCTCGCTAGCGGGGGTCCGGAGACCCAGTACTTC.

The rearrangement links TRBV11-2 to TRBJ2-1, with D perhaps matching TRBD1 or TRBD2 (5 bases each). The CDR3 runs to 15 residues. Germline lookup yields CDR1 SGHAT and CDR2 FQNNGV. V dropped 1 base and J dropped 4 bases, with 11 bases sitting between them. CDR3 sequence: CASSLVGRQYNEQFF. CDR3 nucleotide sequence: TGTGCCAGCAGCTTAGTGGGACGGCAGTACAATGAGCAGTTCTTC.

The chain employs TRBV7-8 and TRBJ2-7; D may be TRBD2 (5 bases). The CDR3 extends over 14 amino acids. Germline CDR1 reads SGHVS; CDR2 reads FQNEAQ. V lost 4 bases and J 5 bases, leaving 15 bases between the germline ends. CDR3 sequence (DNA): TGTGCCAGCAGCTCGACGGGGTTTGGCAACGAGCAGTACTTC. Translated: CASSSTGFGNEQYF.

This clonotype was counted at least ten times. The rearrangement uses TRBV6-1 and TRBJ1-1, with D perhaps TRBD1 (5 bases). Germline values: CDR1 MNHNS, CDR2 SASEGT. With 6 bases removed from V and 4 bases from J, the gap between germline ends came to 15 bases. CDR3 length: 14 residues. The CDR3 DNA reads as TGTGCCAGCAGAGAGGGGATCGCCGTCACTGAAGCTTTCTTT. It is translated as CASREGIAVTEAFF.

V usage is TRBV6-4 and J usage is TRBJ2-2; the D is unclear. The germline CDR1 and CDR2 sequences are MRHNA and SNTAGT. The CDR3 length is 12 residues. Between the trimmed V and J ends, which lost 2 bases and 5 bases, there was a span of 3 bases. CDR3 DNA: TGTGCCAGCAGTGACCCGACCGGGGAGCTGTTTTTT. Translation: CASSDPTGELFF.

The chain has TRBV11-2 and TRBJ2-5; 10 nucleotides agree with TRBD1. After removal of 1 base from V and 4 bases from J, the junction contained 9 bases not matched to a gene. Per the germline V gene, CDR1 is SGHAT and CDR2 is FQNNGV. The CDR3 loop spans 17 amino acids. The CDR3 coding sequence is TGTGCCAGCAGCTTAGTTACCGGGACAGGGGCCGGAGAGACCCAGTACTTC. Protein sequence: CASSLVTGTGAGETQYF.

The CDR3 sequence: CASSLQGAGTEAFF. The CDR3 bases are TGTGCCAGCAGCTTACAGGGGGCCGGCACTGAAGCTTTCTTT. This chain uses TRBV7-3 with TRBJ1-1, with 8 nucleotides matching TRBD1. Germline CDR1 and CDR2: SGHTA and FQGTGA. The V and J ends lost 2 bases and 4 bases, in that order; junction bases with no gene match: 3. The CDR3 contains 14 residues.

The chain carries TRBV6-5 and TRBJ2-1, with D possibly TRBD2 on 5 matching bases. The V gene's germline CDR1 is MNHEY and CDR2 SVGAGI. Trimming cost V 8 bases and J 5 bases, with 13 bases left between them. The CDR3 loop spans 13 amino acids. The CDR3 bases are TGTGCCAGCTGCGCACGGGGTCACAATGAGCAGTTCTTC. Encoded protein: CASCARGHNEQFF.

This clonotype was seen ten or more times. V usage is TRBV12-3 or TRBV12-4 and J usage is TRBJ2-3; 10 bases map to TRBD2. The CDR3 covers 19 residues. With V trimmed by 5 bases and J by 1 base, 15 bases remained unmatched. The CDR3 is CASSTAGGPGSVGTDTQYF. The CDR3 DNA reads TGTGCCAGCAGTACAGCGGGGGGGCCAGGAAGTGTCGGCACAGATACGCAGTATTTT.

The rearrangement uses TRBV7-3 and TRBJ1-3; D is possibly TRBD1 (5 bases). The CDR3 contains 14 residues. In germline, CDR1 is SGHTA, CDR2 FQGTGA. V was trimmed by 0 bases and J by 6 bases, leaving 9 bases between them. The CDR3 DNA is TGTGCCAGCAGCTTAACGACAGCTGAAAACACCATATATTTT. Translating gives CASSLTTAENTIYF.